This T cell receptor (beta chain) emerged from a study of regulatory T cells in long-lasting Graves disease. For the study at large: Graves' patients, newly diagnosed, had taken antithyroid drugs under 3 months.

In building TCR beta libraries, iRepertoire HTBI primers were used together with Arm-PCR of CDR3 regions. TCRdb used MiXCR to reprocess the multiplex PCR reads, holding one entry per CDR3 protein. The profile covers 350,000 to 550,000 distinct CDR3 sequences, with less than 20% appearing a single time and 20% to 25% taken by the ten largest. Stated time point: newly diagnosed GD, antithyroid drugs for less than 3 months. PBMC RNA was the source of the TCR library. J lost 3 bases, V lost 0 bases, and 18 bases had no gene match. CDR3 size: 20 residues. Germline CDR1 and CDR2: SGHRS and YFSETQ. This sample was also put to use in a study of T cells in Graves' hyperthyroidism and ophthalmopathy. That investigation notes: Each patient was aged 18 to 65 and had newly diagnosed hyperthyroidism of under 2 months' duration. Among thyroid clonotypes expanded above 0.001, most also appeared in blood.

Sequencing used peripheral blood mononuclear cells (PBMCs), obtained at new diagnosis, from a patient treated with antithyroid drugs. The V and J genes are TRBV5-1 and TRBJ2-3, with TRBD2 matching over 8 bases. This receptor was obtained from a woman between 18 and 29 years old with Graves disease. CDR3 loop: CASSLVKREPPVLSTDTQYF. The CDR3 bases are TGCGCCAGCAGCTTGGTCAAGCGGGAGCCTCCCGTTCTGTCGACAGATACGCAGTATTTT.